This TCR beta chain was profiled in a study of response to subunit inactivated influenza vaccine. TCRdb ran MiXCR on the RT-PCR reads and lists one entry per CDR3 protein. The sample comprises about 700,000 distinct CDR3 sequences, 15% to 17% of which are singletons, and around 10% rests with the top ten. This CDR3 is built from 16 residues. Germline V lookup: CDR1 MNHNS, CDR2 SASEGT. V was pared by 6 bases and J by 7 bases, with 22 bases between. Study-wide results and caveats: The authors put forward the suggestion that each seasonal influenza vaccination may bring in only a limited number of new T cells.

This clonotype was picked up a small number of times. Its target is not known. The chain combines TRBV6-1 with TRBJ2-4; unclear D gene. This receptor was taken from a man aged 45-65 years who received an inactivated influenza vaccine. This material consisted of PBMCs from blood, taken less than 13 days after vaccination. CDR3 DNA: TGTGCCAGCAGGATGACGAGGAGCTTCCCTGGGAACATTCAGTACTTC. It yields the protein CASRMTRSFPGNIQYF.